A single sample gave rise to the 14 T cell receptor beta chains below, sequenced in a study of blood T cell repertoires in COVID-19. The data were produced by immunoSEQ multiplex PCR, yet TCRdb's version contains in-frame clones alone and is incomplete. Altogether approximately 310,000 clones are present, approximately 81% being singletons, with the ten largest covering around 1.9%. Sequencing was done on a sample of PBMCs or T cells enriched from blood (not recorded which). Every receptor here comes from a woman in her 30s who had been exposed to COVID-19.

This chain links TRBV27 with TRBJ1-1; 7 positions agree with TRBD1. The trim removed 8 bases at V and 11 bases at J, leaving 11 bases unmatched. This CDR3 has 12 residues. Per germline, CDR1 MNHEY and CDR2 SMNVEV (reference sequence). The CDR3 nucleotides read TGTGCCAGCTCGGACAGGACCCTTGCGGCTTTCTTT. It codes for CASSDRTLAAFF.

The chain combines TRBV20-1 with TRBJ1-2, with a possible D match to TRBD1 (6 bases). V was shortened by 3 bases and J by 6 bases, with 11 bases between the two germline ends. This CDR3 contains 12 residues. Germline assignment: CDR1 DFQATT and CDR2 SNEGSKA (reference sequence). The CDR3 DNA follows: TGCAGTGCTAGTAGGGGGTCCAATGGCTACACCTTC. Protein sequence: CSASRGSNGYTF.

V is TRBV29-1 and J is TRBJ1-2; D may be TRBD1 (6 bases). CDR3 length: 14 amino acids. The V gene's germline CDR1 is SQVTM and CDR2 ANQGSEA. The V end lost 5 bases, the J end lost 5 bases, and 18 bases lay between the germline ends. CDR3 sequence (DNA): TGCAGCGTTAGAAAGCAAGGACAGAGATATGGCTACACCTTC. It is translated as CSVRKQGQRYGYTF.

For this clone: At one end the junction does not follow the germline gene, possibly because of a read error. The gene calls are TRBV7-3 and TRBJ1-4; TRBD1 matches at 10 bases. CDR1 and CDR2 (germline): SGHTA, FQGTGA. This CDR3 contains 18 residues. CDR3 DNA sequence: TGTGCCAGCAGCCTAACAGGGACAGGGGTAGGCCTAGGTGAAAAACTGTTTTTT. Protein: CASSLTGTGVGLGEKLFF.

V is TRBV7-6 and J is TRBJ1-6; perhaps TRBD1 as D (6 bases). CDR3 length equals 13 residues. The V gene lost 5 bases and the J gene lost 10 bases, with 12 bases spanning the gap. Per germline, CDR1 SGHVS and CDR2 FNYEAQ. The CDR3 DNA is TGTGCCAGCAGCCGGGACATAACCTCACCCCTCCACTTT. Protein product: CASSRDITSPLHF.

This chain links TRBV19 with TRBJ2-3, with 8 bases fitting TRBD2. With 3 bases clipped from V and 4 bases from J, the junction kept 9 bases outside the gene matches. The CDR3 length is 16 residues. Germline CDR1 is LNHDA and CDR2 is SQIVND (reference sequence). The CDR3, as DNA: TGTGCCAGTAGTATTGCCAGCGGGAGTTCAGCAGATACGCAGTATTTT. It yields the protein CASSIASGSSADTQYF.

The chain has TRBV11-2 and TRBJ1-6; 8 nucleotides match TRBD1. This CDR3 has 17 amino acids. CDR1 is SGHAT and CDR2 is FQNNGV in the germline V gene. Germline trimming cut 1 base from V and 9 bases from J; bases unmatched to any gene: 11. CDR3 in amino acids: CASSLAHPGQGSSPLHF. The CDR3 region has the DNA TGTGCCAGCAGCTTAGCCCATCCCGGACAGGGATCTTCACCCCTCCACTTT.

The chain recombines TRBV19 with TRBJ1-2; no clear D. Germline V CDR1 and CDR2: LNHDA, SQIVND (reference sequence). The germline V and J ends were trimmed by 1 base and 2 bases, with 8 bases remaining between them. The CDR3 is 14 amino acids. As DNA, the CDR3 is TGTGCCAGTAGTATAGCTTCGGGAAACTATGGCTACACCTTC. It is translated as CASSIASGNYGYTF.

The rearrangement joins TRBV28 to TRBJ2-7; tentative D call: TRBD1 (6 bases). The CDR3 has 15 amino acids. The germline V gene encodes CDR1 MDHEN and CDR2 SYDVKM. V shed 7 bases and J shed 2 bases, with 18 bases lying between them. The CDR3 sequence: CASNRPGQRAYEQYF. The CDR3 DNA sequence: TGTGCCAGCAACCGACCCGGACAGCGAGCCTACGAGCAGTACTTC.

The chain is built from TRBV15 and TRBJ2-5; 8 bases are shared with TRBD2. After removal of 5 bases from V and 5 bases from J, the junction contained 7 bases not matched to a gene. The CDR3 has 14 amino acids. The germline gives CDR1 LNHNV, CDR2 YYDKDF (reference sequence). The CDR3 coding sequence is TGTGCCACCAGCGGACGGGGGGGCCGGGAGACCCAGTACTTC. Its translation: CATSGRGGRETQYF.

The chain employs TRBV10-2 and TRBJ2-1, with 8 bases identical to TRBD2. V lost 6 bases and J lost 7; bases outside the gene matches: 8. From germline, CDR1 is WSHSY and CDR2 SAAADI. There are 14 residues in the CDR3. CDR3 in amino acids: CASSSGGNVNEQFF. The CDR3 nucleotides read TGCGCCAGCAGCAGCGGGGGCAACGTAAATGAGCAGTTCTTC.

This sequence joins TRBV2 and TRBJ1-6; D remains unclear. V lost 5 bases to trimming and J lost 6 bases, with 5 bases between them. The CDR3 sequence is 12 residues long. Germline values: CDR1 SNHLY, CDR2 FYNNEI. In DNA form, the CDR3 reads TGTGCCAGCAGTCCCTTTAATTCACCCCTCCACTTT. Protein: CASSPFNSPLHF.

There are a few counts of this clone. The V and J genes are TRBV5-4 and TRBJ2-3; D is possibly TRBD1 (6 bases). The CDR3 contains 15 residues. Germline-derived CDR1 and CDR2 are SGHNT and YYREEE (reference sequence). V lost 4 bases and J 5 bases, leaving 17 bases between the germline ends. CDR3 in amino acids: CASSRPTTGRDTQYF. As DNA, the CDR3 is TGTGCCAGCAGCCGACCCACGACAGGTAGAGATACGCAGTATTTT.

V and J are TRBV5-1 and TRBJ2-5; maybe TRBD2 (6 bases). V lost 7 bases and J 5 bases, leaving 18 bases between the germline ends. Germline loops: CDR1 SGHRS, CDR2 YFSETQ. The length of the CDR3 is 14 residues. Here the CDR3 DNA reads TGCGCCAGCGCCTCGGGGCAGGCGGGGGAGACCCAGTACTTC. Amino acid sequence: CASASGQAGETQYF.